This is a list of T cell receptor beta chains from one sample in a study of metastatic and nonmetastatic thyroid tumors. Using MiXCR, TCRdb reanalyzed the PCR reads. The sample contains 30,000 to 40,000 clones, about 20% of which appear only once. The sequencing input was blood. Every receptor here comes from a female donor with papillary thyroid cancer or a benign thyroid nodule (not recorded which). Some clones in this sample may be carry-over from other donors' samples. Each CDR3 is given with its conserved first and last residue. The D gene is left open where the match is weak. Clone sizes are given selectively: once, few, many, or a class where the clone is expanded.

J	V	length	D	size	CDR3	DNA
TRBJ1-2	TRBV20-1	11	TRBD1	-	CSARDRASYTF	TGCAGTGCTAGGGACAGGGCCAGCTACACCTTC
TRBJ1-1	TRBV19	14	-	many	CASSIHRDITEAFF	TGTGCCAGTAGTATACACAGGGATATCACTGAAGCTTTCTTT
TRBJ2-1	TRBV6-1	12	-	few	CASSLYSNEQFF	TGTGCCAGCAGCCTTTACAGCAATGAGCAGTTCTTC
TRBJ2-3	TRBV7-2	16	-	many	CASSLVGVGGTDTQYF	TGTGCCAGCAGCTTGGTCGGGGTAGGTGGCACAGATACGCAGTATTTT
TRBJ1-2	TRBV6-4	13	TRBD1	few	CASSDTGVGGYTF	TGTGCCAGCAGCGACACAGGGGTTGGGGGCTACACCTTC
TRBJ2-1	TRBV7-7	14	TRBD1	many	CASSRDRENNEQFF	TGTGCTAGCAGTAGGGACAGGGAAAACAATGAGCAGTTCTTC
TRBJ1-2	TRBV6-2/TRBV6-3	13	-	-	CASSYSMRYGYTF	TGTGCCAGCAGTTACTCGATGAGATATGGCTACACCTTC
TRBJ1-1	TRBV6-1	18	-	few	CASSGRVWSLSVPAEAFF	TGTGCCAGCAGTGGAAGAGTTTGGTCCTTATCGGTCCCCGCTGAAGCTTTCTTT
TRBJ2-7	TRBV20-1	15	-	many	CSARDGREASYEQYF	TGCAGTGCTAGAGATGGCCGGGAAGCTTCCTACGAGCAGTACTTC
TRBJ1-6	TRBV28	12	-	few	CASGAANSPLHF	TGTGCCAGCGGAGCGGCAAATTCACCCCTCCACTTT
TRBJ2-7	TRBV11-3	13	TRBD1	many	CASSLGTGDEQYF	TGTGCCAGCAGCTTAGGGACAGGGGACGAGCAGTACTTC
TRBJ2-3	TRBV11-2	15	TRBD1	-	CASSFEQGNTDTQYF	TGTGCCAGCAGCTTCGAACAGGGGAATACTGATACGCAGTATTTT
TRBJ1-4	TRBV19	15	TRBD1	once	CASREQGTWSEKLFF	TGTGCCAGTAGAGAACAGGGGACTTGGAGTGAAAAACTGTTTTTT
TRBJ2-5	TRBV2	15	-	-	CASTRRTQYQETQYF	TGTGCCAGCACACGGAGGACACAGTACCAAGAGACCCAGTACTTC